These 30 T cell receptor beta chains were all obtained from the same sample, sequenced in a study of blood T cell repertoires in COVID-19. TCRdb's copy holds only in-frame clones and misses some; the assay was immunoSEQ multiplex PCR. The top ten clones hold 3.6% of a sample with roughly 390,000 clones, 75% to 90% of them seen once. The sequenced sample was peripheral blood. The receptors derive from a woman aged 18-30 years with acute or convalescent COVID-19.

V gene TRBV6-5 combines with J gene TRBJ1-1; tentative D call: TRBD1 (5 bases). The CDR3 spans 13 residues. Germline CDR1 MNHEY, CDR2 SVGAGI. V lost 8 bases to trimming and J lost 3 bases, with 13 bases between them. The CDR3 DNA is TGTGCCAGCCGAAAGGCGGGGGACACTGAAGCTTTCTTT. This gives the protein CASRKAGDTEAFF.

The chain uses TRBV29-1 and TRBJ1-3; D gene uncertain. The CDR3 is made up of 14 amino acids. Germline loops: CDR1 SQVTM, CDR2 ANQGSEA. V was clipped by 2 bases and J by 3 bases, with 11 bases between them. CDR3 sequence reads: CSVELGGIGNTIYF. The DNA of the CDR3 is TGCAGCGTTGAATTGGGAGGAATTGGAAACACCATATATTTT.

V and J are TRBV19 and TRBJ1-4; weak D call: TRBD1 (5 bases). Germline assignment: CDR1 LNHDA and CDR2 SQIVND (reference sequence). This CDR3 comprises 18 residues. V was trimmed by 0 bases and J by 3 bases, leaving 17 bases between them. The CDR3, as DNA: TGTGCCAGTAGTATAGAGGCCTCCGGGAGGGGCCCTAATGAAAAACTGTTTTTT. Its translation is CASSIEASGRGPNEKLFF.

This clone turned up a few times. The chain has TRBV7-3 and TRBJ2-6; possible D gene TRBD1, 5 bases. Germline V lookup: CDR1 SGHTA, CDR2 FQGTGA. Trimming pared 2 bases from V and 0 bases from J, leaving 14 bases between. This CDR3 has 18 residues. The CDR3 nucleotides read TGTGCCAGCAGCTTAGGGGCAGTTCCTACCTCTGGGGCCAACGTCCTGACTTTC. Residues: CASSLGAVPTSGANVLTF.

The CDR3 DNA reads TGCGCCAGCAGCCCAACCGGGACAGTCTCGTACGAGCAGTACTTC. Translated, it gives CASSPTGTVSYEQYF. The genes are TRBV4-1 and TRBJ2-7; TRBD1 aligns across 7 bases. The CDR3 is 15 residues long. Trimming removed 4 bases from V and 4 bases from J; junction bases left unmatched: 10. The germline gives CDR1 MGHRA, CDR2 YSYEKL.

Only one count was recorded for this clone. This chain links TRBV15 with TRBJ2-4; D may be TRBD2 (5 bases). The length of the CDR3 is 14 residues. V lost 6 bases and J 0 bases, leaving 9 bases between the germline ends. Germline-derived CDR1 and CDR2 are LNHNV and YYDKDF (reference sequence). DNA for the CDR3: TGTGCCACCAGTTGGGCGGGAGCCAAAAACATTCAGTACTTC. It translates to CATSWAGAKNIQYF. The variable domain in full, completed from reference TRBV15 and TRBJ2-4, reads DAMVIQNPRYQVTQFGKPVTLSCSQTLNHNVMYWYQQKSSQAPKLLFHYYDKDFNNEADTPDNFQSRRPNTSFCFLDIRSPGLGDTAMYLCATSWAGAKNIQYFGAGTRLSVL.

V and J are TRBV19 and TRBJ1-2; no clear D gene. The CDR3 runs to 14 residues. Between the trimmed V and J ends, which lost 8 bases and 3 bases, there was a span of 16 bases. Germline CDR1 LNHDA, CDR2 SQIVND (reference sequence). DNA of the CDR3: TGTGCCAGTCTACCCTTGGAGGGCTACTATGGCTACACCTTC. Protein: CASLPLEGYYGYTF.

V gene TRBV6-1 combines with J gene TRBJ2-7; 12 bases fit TRBD2. Trimming at V came to 3 bases and at J to 4 bases, leaving 7 bases not matched to a gene. Germline CDR1 and CDR2: MNHNS and SASEGT. The CDR3 extends over 16 amino acids. Written as DNA, the CDR3 is TGTGCCAGCAGTGATTCCCTAGCGGGGGGGCTTTACGAGCAGTACTTC. This gives the protein CASSDSLAGGLYEQYF.

The V and J genes are TRBV19 and TRBJ1-1, with 7 bases that match TRBD1. CDR1 and CDR2 (germline): LNHDA, SQIVND (reference sequence). V was pared by 4 bases and J by 2 bases, with 4 bases of the junction left unmatched. The CDR3 spans 14 residues. CDR3 residues: CASSTGTENTEAFF. In nucleotides, the CDR3 is TGTGCCAGTAGTACCGGGACAGAAAACACTGAAGCTTTCTTT.

V is TRBV7-2 and J is TRBJ1-2, with 8 positions matching TRBD1. V gave up 1 base and J gave up 4 bases; unmatched junction bases: 5. Germline V gene sequence: CDR1 SGHTA, CDR2 FQGNSA. CDR3 length: 15 amino acids. The CDR3 bases are TGTGCCAGCAGCTTAGTTGGGACAGGAGGCTATGGCTACACCTTC. Its protein product is CASSLVGTGGYGYTF.

This chain joins TRBV6-5 and TRBJ2-2, with D possibly being TRBD2 (6 bases). Trimming stripped 8 bases from V and 4 bases from J, with 17 bases between. Germline V gives CDR1 MNHEY, CDR2 SVGAGI. This CDR3 is built from 15 residues. This CDR3 is CASGAWGESTGELFF. CDR3 DNA sequence: TGTGCCAGCGGCGCGTGGGGGGAGAGCACCGGGGAGCTGTTTTTT.

V is TRBV27 and J is TRBJ1-1, with no clear D. V was shortened by 2 bases and J by 0 bases, with 7 bases between the two germline ends. Germline loops: CDR1 MNHEY, CDR2 SMNVEV (reference sequence). The length of the CDR3 is 14 residues. DNA for the CDR3: TGTGCCAGCAGTTTACCGGTGATGAACACTGAAGCTTTCTTT. Encoded protein: CASSLPVMNTEAFF.

The chain employs TRBV6-5 and TRBJ2-7; 8 nucleotides agree with TRBD2. CDR1 is MNHEY, CDR2 SVGAGI, per germline. V was pared by 7 bases and J by 4 bases, with 6 bases of the junction left unmatched. CDR3 size: 13 residues. In nucleotides, the CDR3 is TGTGCCAGCACCGGGGGGGGAAGGTACGAGCAGTACTTC. Residues: CASTGGGRYEQYF.

Here the CDR3 reads CASRQGATEAFF. CDR3 DNA: TGTGCCAGCAGACAGGGGGCCACTGAAGCTTTCTTT. The chain has TRBV6-5 and TRBJ1-1; 9 bases match TRBD1. V lost 6 bases to trimming and J lost 4 bases; unmatched junction nucleotides: 0. CDR3 size: 12 residues. Per the germline V gene, CDR1 is MNHEY and CDR2 is SVGAGI.

The J gene is TRBJ2-5, the V gene TRBV4-1; 8 bases fit TRBD2. This CDR3 region has 16 residues. The trim removed 0 bases at V and 4 bases at J, leaving 7 bases unmatched. Germline assignment: CDR1 MGHRA and CDR2 YSYEKL. The CDR3 DNA reads as TGCGCCAGCAGCCAAGAGCTCCGGGAGGGAAGAGAGACCCAGTACTTC. Residues: CASSQELREGRETQYF.

V gene TRBV30 combines with J gene TRBJ2-5; D may be TRBD1 (6 bases). Germline V CDR1 and CDR2: GTSNPN, SVGIG (reference sequence). This CDR3 region has 15 residues. V lost 6 bases and J lost 0, with 17 bases in between. The CDR3 DNA is TGTGCCTGCGACAGGAGAATAAACCACCAAGAGACCCAGTACTTC. It is translated as CACDRRINHQETQYF.

V is TRBV28 and J is TRBJ1-2; D might be TRBD1 (6 bases). The CDR3 sequence is 14 residues long. CDR1 is MDHEN and CDR2 is SYDVKM in the germline V gene. V was shortened by 7 bases and J by 3 bases, with 15 bases between the two germline ends. The CDR3, as DNA: TGTGCCAGCACCTCCCGGGACACCTACTATGGCTACACCTTC. The encoded protein is CASTSRDTYYGYTF.

The gene calls are TRBV7-9 and TRBJ1-2; no clear D. This CDR3 has 14 residues. Germline lookup yields CDR1 SEHNR and CDR2 FQNEAQ (reference sequence). The V end lost 1 base, the J end lost 4 bases, and 10 bases lay between the germline ends. The CDR3 region has the DNA TGTGCCAGCAGCTTAGGGCAGTTTGGCTATGGCTACACCTTC. The encoded protein is CASSLGQFGYGYTF.

This clone was recorded once. The J gene is TRBJ1-5, the V gene TRBV27, with D possibly TRBD1 on 5 matching bases. Germline-derived CDR1 and CDR2 are MNHEY and SMNVEV (reference sequence). V lost 8 bases, J lost 7 bases, and 15 bases lay in between. This CDR3 is built from 13 residues. The DNA for the CDR3 is TGTGCCAGCGGGTGGGGGGTTTTGCAGCCCCAGCATTTT. Protein product: CASGWGVLQPQHF.

J is TRBJ2-1 and V is TRBV6-5; D perhaps matches TRBD2 (8 bases). Germline CDR1 and CDR2: MNHEY and SVGAGI. The length of the CDR3 is 14 residues. V was shortened by 8 bases and J by 5 bases, with 16 bases between the two germline ends. In DNA, the CDR3 is TGTGCCAGCTCCGGGAGGGGGCTCAACAATGAGCAGTTCTTC. Translation gives CASSGRGLNNEQFF.

This chain joins TRBV6-2 or TRBV6-3 and TRBJ2-1, with 9 positions matching TRBD1. With 2 bases clipped from V and 12 bases from J, the junction kept 2 bases outside the gene matches. Germline CDR1 reads MNHEY; CDR2 reads SVGEGT. The CDR3 runs 12 residues. The CDR3 nucleotides are TGTGCCAGCAGTTACACGGACAGGGGGCAGTTCTTC. Protein: CASSYTDRGQFF.

V and J are TRBV16 and TRBJ1-6, with 7 positions matching TRBD1. From germline, CDR1 is KGHSY and CDR2 FQNENV. Trimming took 4 bases from V and 7 from J; bases not matched to a gene: 7. CDR3 length: 15 amino acids. The CDR3 loop reads CASSLDHRGNSPLHF. The CDR3 bases are TGTGCCAGCAGCCTCGACCACAGGGGAAATTCACCCCTCCACTTT.

The chain recombines TRBV29-1 with TRBJ1-5, with a tentative D call TRBD1 (5 bases). Germline CDR1 reads SQVTM; CDR2 reads ANQGSEA. The CDR3 runs to 13 residues. Trimming shortened V by 4 bases and J by 3 bases, and 10 bases separated the two germline ends. The CDR3 DNA reads as TGCAGCGTTGCGACAGAGATCAATCAGCCCCAGCATTTT. Amino acid sequence: CSVATEINQPQHF.

In DNA, the CDR3 is TGCGCCAGCAGCCAGACTAGCGGGGGGGCTAACAATGAGCAGTTCTTC. Translation: CASSQTSGGANNEQFF. The chain carries TRBV4-1 and TRBJ2-1, with 14 bases fitting TRBD2. The CDR3 has 16 amino acids. The V and J ends lost 3 bases and 5 bases, in that order; junction bases with no gene match: 3. Germline V gene lookup returns CDR1 MGHRA and CDR2 YSYEKL.

The rearrangement uses TRBV5-1 and TRBJ2-1, with 8 bases lining up with TRBD2. The CDR3 spans 15 residues. V shed 3 bases, J shed 0 bases, and the junction held 2 bases outside the gene matches. The germline V gene encodes CDR1 SGHRS and CDR2 YFSETQ. The CDR3 nucleotides read TGCGCCAGCAGCTCAAGCGGGAGCTCCTACAATGAGCAGTTCTTC. It translates to CASSSSGSSYNEQFF.

The chain is built from TRBV24-1 and TRBJ1-5; D perhaps matches TRBD1 (5 bases). Trimming left V 3 bases short and J 2 bases short, with 10 bases between. Germline V gene sequence: CDR1 KGHDR, CDR2 SFDVKD. The CDR3 is 15 residues long. CDR3 coding DNA: TGTGCCACCAGTGATCAGGGAGGTCGCAATCAGCCCCAGCATTTT. Translation gives CATSDQGGRNQPQHF.

This clone was counted once. The genes are TRBV9 and TRBJ1-2, with TRBD1 identical over 7 bases. The CDR3 spans 15 residues. CDR1 is SGDLS, CDR2 YYNGEE, per germline. The V and J ends lost 3 bases and 3 bases, in that order; junction bases with no gene match: 8. CDR3 in DNA: TGTGCCAGCAGCGAGACAGGGCGGCTGGACTATGGCTACACCTTC. Encoded protein: CASSETGRLDYGYTF.

This chain links TRBV6-1 with TRBJ1-5; TRBD1 is a possible D gene (5 bases). Germline assignment: CDR1 MNHNS and CDR2 SASEGT. CDR3 length equals 15 residues. Trimming took 1 base from V and 5 from J, leaving 12 bases between them. DNA of the CDR3: TGTGCCAGCAGTGAAGACGGGACTCATTATCAGCCCCAGCATTTT. Protein: CASSEDGTHYQPQHF.

The rearrangement uses TRBV30 and TRBJ1-2; no clear D gene. Per the germline V gene, CDR1 is GTSNPN and CDR2 is SVGIG (reference sequence). Trimming stripped 0 bases from V and 0 bases from J, with 8 bases between. The CDR3 extends over 14 amino acids. The CDR3 DNA reads TGTGCCTGGAGTGTTCATCAGACTAACTATGGCTACACCTTC. Its protein product is CAWSVHQTNYGYTF.

The chain carries TRBV6-5 and TRBJ1-1; D call uncertain. The CDR3 is 15 amino acids. Germline CDR1 reads MNHEY; CDR2 reads SVGAGI. V was cut by 2 bases and J by 1 base, with 11 bases left in between. The CDR3 coding sequence is TGTGCCAGCAGTTACGCCCAGACTACGAACACTGAAGCTTTCTTT. This gives the protein CASSYAQTTNTEAFF.